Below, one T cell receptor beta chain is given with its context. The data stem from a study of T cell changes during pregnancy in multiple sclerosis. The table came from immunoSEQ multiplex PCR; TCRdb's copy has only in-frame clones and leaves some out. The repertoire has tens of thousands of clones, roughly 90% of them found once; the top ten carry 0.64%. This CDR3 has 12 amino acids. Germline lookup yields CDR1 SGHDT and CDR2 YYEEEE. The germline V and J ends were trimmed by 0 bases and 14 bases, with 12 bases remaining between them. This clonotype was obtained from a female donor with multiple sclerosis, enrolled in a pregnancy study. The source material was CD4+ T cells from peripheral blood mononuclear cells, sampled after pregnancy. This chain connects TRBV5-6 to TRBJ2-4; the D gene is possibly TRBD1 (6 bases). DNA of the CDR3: TGTGCCAGCAGCTTGGGGACAGACTTTGAGTACTTC. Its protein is CASSLGTDFEYF.